The clone carrying this T cell receptor (beta chain) was found many times. RNA transcripts provided the source from which TCR beta CDR3 regions were amplified. A set of HTBI primers served as the primers for a first-round RT-PCR of the TCR CDR3. MiXCR was run by TCRdb on the multiplex PCR reads, yielding one entry per CDR3 protein. The sample has about 400,000 distinct CDR3 sequences, approximately 14% seen once. Those patients with uncontrolled infection, other autoimmune disease, pregnancy or lactation were excluded. The data were obtained in a study of T cells in Graves' hyperthyroidism and ophthalmopathy. This CDR3 has 15 amino acids. In germline, CDR1 is SGHAT, CDR2 FQNNGV. The germline V and J ends were trimmed by 1 base and 2 bases, with 10 bases remaining between them.

The sample taken for sequencing was blood. The receptor was derived from a woman aged 30 to 39 with Graves' ophthalmopathy. J is TRBJ2-3 and V is TRBV11-2; tentative D call: TRBD2 (5 bases). The CDR3 region is CASSLGDRDTDTQYF. CDR3 sequence (DNA): TGTGCCAGCAGCTTAGGAGATCGGGACACAGATACGCAGTATTTT. Drawing the rest from reference TRBV11-2 and TRBJ2-3, the complete variable domain is EAGVAQSPRYKIIEKRQSVAFWCNPISGHATLYWYQQILGQGPKLLIQFQNNGVVDDSQLPKDRFSAERLKGVDSTLKIQPAKLEDSAVYLCASSLGDRDTDTQYFGPGTRLTVL.